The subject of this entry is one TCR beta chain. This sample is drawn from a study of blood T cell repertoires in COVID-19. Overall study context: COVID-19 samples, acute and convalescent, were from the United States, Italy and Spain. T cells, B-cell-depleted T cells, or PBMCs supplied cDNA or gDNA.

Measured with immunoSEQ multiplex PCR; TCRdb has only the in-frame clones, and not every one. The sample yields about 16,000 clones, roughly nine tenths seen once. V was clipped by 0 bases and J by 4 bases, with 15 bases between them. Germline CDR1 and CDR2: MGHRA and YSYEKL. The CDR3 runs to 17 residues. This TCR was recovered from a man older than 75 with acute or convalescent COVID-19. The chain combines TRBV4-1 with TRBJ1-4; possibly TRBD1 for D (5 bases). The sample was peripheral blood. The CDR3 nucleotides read TGCGCCAGCAGCCAAGATAGAGGCGGGGACGGTAATGAAAAACTGTTTTTT. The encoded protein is CASSQDRGGDGNEKLFF.